This section outlines one TCR beta chain sequence together with its context. Its antigen is still unknown. The CDR3 regions of TCR beta were amplified from RNA transcripts. During a first-round RT-PCR of the TCR CDR3, the HTBI primer set was used. TCRdb recomputed calls from the multiplex PCR reads with MiXCR, one row per CDR3 protein. The sample lists hundreds of thousands of distinct CDR3 sequences, 14% to 15% occurring once. Patients with ophthalmopathy all had a Clinical Activity Score of at least 3, a NOSPECS grade of at least 4 and duration under 3 months. Patients were excluded for uncontrolled infection, other autoimmune disease, pregnancy or lactation. Clinical symptoms, serum thyroxine and TRAb, thyroid ultrasound and orbital computed tomography were used for the diagnoses. The entry originates in a study of T cells in Graves' hyperthyroidism and ophthalmopathy. Regarding the study as a whole: Researchers found most expanded thyroid clonotypes above 0.001 in blood as well.

The source is a woman aged 40 to 50 with Graves' ophthalmopathy. Sequenced material: blood.

Here the CDR3 DNA reads TGTGCCAGCAGCGTACGGACAGGAAGCTCTGGGGCCAACGTCCTGACTTTC. Its protein is CASSVRTGSSGANVLTF. The V and J genes are TRBV9 and TRBJ2-6; 7 bases fit TRBD1. The junction had 4 bases not matched to a gene; V was cut back by 1 base and J by 0 bases. This CDR3 has 17 residues. Looked up from germline, CDR1 is SGDLS and CDR2 is YYNGEE.